The next 4 T cell receptor beta chains were all read from a single sample in a study of blood T cell repertoires in COVID-19. Sequencing used immunoSEQ multiplex PCR; TCRdb keeps in-frame clones, though not all of them. The top ten clones hold around 2.9% of a sample with under 250,000 clones, 88% of them seen once. Sequenced material: peripheral blood. The receptors stem from a woman aged 60-75 years with acute or convalescent COVID-19.

The V gene is TRBV3-1 (or the pseudogene TRBV3-2), the J gene TRBJ1-5, with D possibly being TRBD1 (6 bases). Looked up from germline, CDR1 is LGHDT and CDR2 is YNNKEL (reference sequence). This CDR3 comprises 18 residues. Trimming took 6 bases from V and 4 from J, leaving 25 bases between them. CDR3 sequence: CASSSQGLAGLRNQPQHF. CDR3 nucleotide sequence: TGTGCCAGCAGTTCCCAGGGGTTGGCAGGCTTAAGGAATCAGCCCCAGCATTTT.

The gene calls are TRBV7-2 and TRBJ1-2, with 9 bases fitting TRBD1. This CDR3 is 13 amino acids long. Germline-derived CDR1 and CDR2 are SGHTA and FQGNSA. The ends lost 3 bases at V and 7 bases at J; junction bases unmatched: 3. CDR3 coding DNA: TGTGCCAGCAGCTTGGACAGGGGAGGTGGCTACACCTTC. It encodes CASSLDRGGGYTF.

J is TRBJ2-3 and V is TRBV19; possibly TRBD1 for D (5 bases). Trimming left V 0 bases short and J 4 bases short, with 17 bases between. This CDR3 has 17 amino acids. Germline CDR1 and CDR2: LNHDA and SQIVND (reference sequence). The CDR3 DNA reads as TGTGCCAGTAGTATAGATAACGTGGCAGGGTCGGCAGATACGCAGTATTTT. Residues: CASSIDNVAGSADTQYF.

The gene calls are TRBV14 and TRBJ1-2; TRBD1 matches at 9 bases. Unmatched junction bases numbered 3, after V lost 3 bases and J lost 4 bases. The germline V gene encodes CDR1 SGHDN and CDR2 FVKESK. CDR3 length equals 14 residues. CDR3 amino acids: CASSQDRGLYGYTF. CDR3 sequence (DNA): TGTGCCAGCAGCCAGGACAGGGGCCTCTATGGCTACACCTTC. Full variable domain (rest looked up from reference TRBV14 and TRBJ1-2): EAGVTQFPSHSVIEKGQTVTLRCDPISGHDNLYWYRRVMGKEIKFLLHFVKESKQDESGMPNNRFLAERTGGTYSTLKVQPAELEDSGVYFCASSQDRGLYGYTFGSGTRLTVV.